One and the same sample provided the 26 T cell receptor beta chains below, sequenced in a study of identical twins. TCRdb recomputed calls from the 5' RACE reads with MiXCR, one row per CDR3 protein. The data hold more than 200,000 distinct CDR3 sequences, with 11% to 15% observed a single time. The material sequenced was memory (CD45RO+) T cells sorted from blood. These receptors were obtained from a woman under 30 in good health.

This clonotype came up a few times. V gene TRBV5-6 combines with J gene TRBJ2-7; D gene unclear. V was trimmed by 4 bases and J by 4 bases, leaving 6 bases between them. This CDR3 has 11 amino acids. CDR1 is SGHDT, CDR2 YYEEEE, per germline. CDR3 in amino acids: CASSVQYEQYF. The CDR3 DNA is TGTGCCAGCAGCGTACAATACGAGCAGTACTTC.

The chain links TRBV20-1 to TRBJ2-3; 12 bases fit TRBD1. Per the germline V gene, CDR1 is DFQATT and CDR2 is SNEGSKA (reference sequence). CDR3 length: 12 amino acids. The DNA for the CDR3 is TGCGGGGGGACAGGGGGCGCAGATACGCAGTATTTT. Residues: CGGTGGADTQYF.

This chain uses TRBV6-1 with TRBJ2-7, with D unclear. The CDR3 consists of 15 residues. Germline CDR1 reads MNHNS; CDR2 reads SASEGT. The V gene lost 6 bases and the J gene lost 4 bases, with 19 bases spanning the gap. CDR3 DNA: TGTGCCAGCAGCTTCAGCGAATTGTTCTATTACGAGCAGTACTTC. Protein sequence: CASSFSELFYYEQYF.

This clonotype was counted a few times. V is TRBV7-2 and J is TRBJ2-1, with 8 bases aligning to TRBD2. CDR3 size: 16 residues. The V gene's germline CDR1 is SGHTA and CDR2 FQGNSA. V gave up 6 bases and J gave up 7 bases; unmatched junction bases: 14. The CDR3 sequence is CASSHSSGIGKNEQFF. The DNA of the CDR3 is TGTGCCAGCAGTCATAGTAGCGGGATAGGGAAAAATGAGCAGTTCTTC.

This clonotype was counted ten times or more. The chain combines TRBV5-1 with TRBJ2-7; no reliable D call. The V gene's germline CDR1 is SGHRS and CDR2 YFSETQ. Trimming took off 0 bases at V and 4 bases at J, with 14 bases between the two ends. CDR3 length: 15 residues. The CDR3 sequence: CASSLEVMPTYEQYF. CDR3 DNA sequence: TGCGCCAGCAGCTTGGAGGTTATGCCCACTTACGAGCAGTACTTC. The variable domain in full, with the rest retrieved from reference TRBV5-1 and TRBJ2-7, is KAGVTQTPRYLIKTRGQQVTLSCSPISGHRSVSWYQQTPGQGLQFLFEYFSETQRNKGNFPGRFSGRQFSNSRSEMNVSTLELGDSALYLCASSLEVMPTYEQYFGPGTRLTVT.

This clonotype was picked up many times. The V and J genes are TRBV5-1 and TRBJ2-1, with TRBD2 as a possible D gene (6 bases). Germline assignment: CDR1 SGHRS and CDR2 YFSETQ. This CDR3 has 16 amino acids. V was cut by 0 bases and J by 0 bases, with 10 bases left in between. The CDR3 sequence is CASSLVGSSSYNEQFF. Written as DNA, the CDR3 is TGCGCCAGCAGCTTGGTCGGGAGTAGCTCCTACAATGAGCAGTTCTTC.

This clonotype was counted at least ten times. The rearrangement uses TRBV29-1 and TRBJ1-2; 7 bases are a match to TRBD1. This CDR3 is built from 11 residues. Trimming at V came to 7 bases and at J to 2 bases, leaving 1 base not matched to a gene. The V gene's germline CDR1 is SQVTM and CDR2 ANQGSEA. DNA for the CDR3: TGCAGCGGACAGGGAAACTATGGCTACACCTTC. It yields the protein CSGQGNYGYTF. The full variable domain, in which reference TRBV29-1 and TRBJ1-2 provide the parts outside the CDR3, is SAVISQKPSRDICQRGTSLTIQCQVDSQVTMMFWYRQQPGQSLTLIATANQGSEATYESGFVIDKFPISRPNLTFSTLTVSNMSPEDSSIYLCSGQGNYGYTFGSGTRLTVV.

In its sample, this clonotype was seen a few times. CDR3 loop: CSAGDPSGANVLTF. DNA of the CDR3: TGCAGTGCTGGGGACCCCTCTGGGGCCAACGTCCTGACTTTC. This chain links TRBV20-1 with TRBJ2-6; D is perhaps TRBD1 or TRBD2 (5 bases each). The CDR3 spans 14 residues. Germline values: CDR1 DFQATT, CDR2 SNEGSKA (reference sequence). V lost 5 bases and J lost 0, with 8 bases in between.

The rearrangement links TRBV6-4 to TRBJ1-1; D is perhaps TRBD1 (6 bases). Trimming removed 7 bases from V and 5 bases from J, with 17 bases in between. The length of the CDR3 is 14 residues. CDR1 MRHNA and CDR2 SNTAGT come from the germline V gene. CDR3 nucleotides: TGTGCCAGCAAAGCCGACAGGTCGGGGACTGAAGCTTTCTTT. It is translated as CASKADRSGTEAFF.

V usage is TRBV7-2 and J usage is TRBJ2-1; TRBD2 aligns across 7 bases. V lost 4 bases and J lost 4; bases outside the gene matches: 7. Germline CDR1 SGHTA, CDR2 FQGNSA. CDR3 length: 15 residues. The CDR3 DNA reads TGTGCCAGCAGCTCTCTAGCGGACACTTACAATGAGCAGTTCTTC. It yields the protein CASSSLADTYNEQFF.

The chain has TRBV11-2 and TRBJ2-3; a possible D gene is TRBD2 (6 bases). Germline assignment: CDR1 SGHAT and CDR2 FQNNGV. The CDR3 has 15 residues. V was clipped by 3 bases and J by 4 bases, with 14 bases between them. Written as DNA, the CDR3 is TGTGCCAGCAGCTTGACGGGAGACTCTGCAGATACGCAGTATTTT. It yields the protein CASSLTGDSADTQYF.

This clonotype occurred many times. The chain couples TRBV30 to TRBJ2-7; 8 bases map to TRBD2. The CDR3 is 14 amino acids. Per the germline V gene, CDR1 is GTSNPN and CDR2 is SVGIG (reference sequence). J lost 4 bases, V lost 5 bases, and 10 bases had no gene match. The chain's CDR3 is CAWAPGLGIYEQYF. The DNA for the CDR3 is TGTGCCTGGGCCCCGGGACTAGGGATATACGAGCAGTACTTC.

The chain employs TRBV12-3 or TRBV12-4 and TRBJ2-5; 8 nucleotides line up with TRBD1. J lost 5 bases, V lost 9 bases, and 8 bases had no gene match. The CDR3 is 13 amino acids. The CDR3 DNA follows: TGTGCCAGTTATAGACAGGGGCAGGAGACCCAGTACTTC. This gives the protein CASYRQGQETQYF.

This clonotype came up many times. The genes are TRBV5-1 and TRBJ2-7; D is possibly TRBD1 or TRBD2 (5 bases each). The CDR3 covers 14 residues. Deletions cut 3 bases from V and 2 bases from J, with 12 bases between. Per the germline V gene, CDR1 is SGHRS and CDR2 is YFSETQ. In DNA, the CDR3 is TGCGCCAGCAGCTGGGGGACGGGGACCTACGAGCAGTACTTC. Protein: CASSWGTGTYEQYF. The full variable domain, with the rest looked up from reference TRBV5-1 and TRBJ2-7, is KAGVTQTPRYLIKTRGQQVTLSCSPISGHRSVSWYQQTPGQGLQFLFEYFSETQRNKGNFPGRFSGRQFSNSRSEMNVSTLELGDSALYLCASSWGTGTYEQYFGPGTRLTVT.

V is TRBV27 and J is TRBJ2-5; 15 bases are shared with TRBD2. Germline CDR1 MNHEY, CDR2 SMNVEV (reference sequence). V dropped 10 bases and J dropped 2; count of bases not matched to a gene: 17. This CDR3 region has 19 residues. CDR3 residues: CATSFRGLAGGTGQETQYF. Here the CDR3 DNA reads TGTGCCACCAGCTTCCGGGGACTAGCGGGAGGCACGGGGCAAGAGACCCAGTACTTC.

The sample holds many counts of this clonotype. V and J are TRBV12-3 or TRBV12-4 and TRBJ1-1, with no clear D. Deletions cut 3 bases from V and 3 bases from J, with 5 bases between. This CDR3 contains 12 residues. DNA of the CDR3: TGTGCCAGCAGTTTGGCGGACACTGAAGCTTTCTTT. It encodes CASSLADTEAFF.

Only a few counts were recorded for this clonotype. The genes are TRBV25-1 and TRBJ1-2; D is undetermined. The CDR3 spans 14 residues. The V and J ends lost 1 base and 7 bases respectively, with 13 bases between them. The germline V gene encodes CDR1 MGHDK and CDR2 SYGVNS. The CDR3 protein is CASSELGIRSGYTF. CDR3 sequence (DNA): TGTGCCAGCAGTGAATTAGGCATCCGAAGTGGCTACACCTTC.

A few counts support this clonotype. The CDR3 protein is CSGANPTQETQYF. CDR3 bases: TGCAGTGGGGCCAATCCGACACAAGAGACCCAGTACTTC. This chain links TRBV20-1 with TRBJ2-5, with D unclear. V lost 7 bases to trimming and J lost 2 bases, with 14 bases between them. The CDR3 totals 13 residues. CDR1 and CDR2 from the germline V gene are DFQATT and SNEGSKA (reference sequence).

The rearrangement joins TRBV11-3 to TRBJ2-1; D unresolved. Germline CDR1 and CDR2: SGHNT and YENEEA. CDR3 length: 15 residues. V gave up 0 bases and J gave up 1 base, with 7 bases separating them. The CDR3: CASSLDPGSYNEQFF. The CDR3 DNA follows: TGTGCCAGCAGCTTAGACCCCGGGTCCTACAATGAGCAGTTCTTC.

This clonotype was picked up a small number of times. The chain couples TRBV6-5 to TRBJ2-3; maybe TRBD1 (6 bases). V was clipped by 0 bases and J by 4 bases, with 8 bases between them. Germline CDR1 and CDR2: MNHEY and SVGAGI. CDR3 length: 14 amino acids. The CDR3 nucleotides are TGTGCCAGCAGTTACTCCAGGGGTTCAGATACGCAGTATTTT. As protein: CASSYSRGSDTQYF.

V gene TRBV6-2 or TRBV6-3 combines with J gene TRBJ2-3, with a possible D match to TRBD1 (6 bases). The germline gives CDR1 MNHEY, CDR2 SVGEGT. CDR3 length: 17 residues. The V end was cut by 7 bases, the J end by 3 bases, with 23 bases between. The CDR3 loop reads CASTPTRGRKGTDTQYF. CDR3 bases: TGTGCCAGCACCCCTACGAGGGGGAGAAAGGGTACAGATACGCAGTATTTT.

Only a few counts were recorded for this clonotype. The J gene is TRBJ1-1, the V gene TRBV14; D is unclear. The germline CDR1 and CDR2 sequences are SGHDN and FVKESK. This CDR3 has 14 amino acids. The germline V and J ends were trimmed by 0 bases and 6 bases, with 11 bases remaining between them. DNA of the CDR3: TGTGCCAGCAGCCAAGACAGAGGCCTCGCTGAAGCTTTCTTT. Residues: CASSQDRGLAEAFF.

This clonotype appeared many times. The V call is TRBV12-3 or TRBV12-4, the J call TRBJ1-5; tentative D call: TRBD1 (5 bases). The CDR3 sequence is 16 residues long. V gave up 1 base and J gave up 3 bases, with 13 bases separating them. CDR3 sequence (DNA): TGTGCCAGCAGTTTAGTTCAGGGAGCTTACAATCAGCCCCAGCATTTT. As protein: CASSLVQGAYNQPQHF.

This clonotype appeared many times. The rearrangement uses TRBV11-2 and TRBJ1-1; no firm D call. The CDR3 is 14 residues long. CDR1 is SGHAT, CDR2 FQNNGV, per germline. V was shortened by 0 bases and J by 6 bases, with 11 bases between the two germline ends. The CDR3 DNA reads TGTGCCAGCAGCTTAGACCCGGGGTTGGCTGAAGCTTTCTTT. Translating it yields CASSLDPGLAEAFF.

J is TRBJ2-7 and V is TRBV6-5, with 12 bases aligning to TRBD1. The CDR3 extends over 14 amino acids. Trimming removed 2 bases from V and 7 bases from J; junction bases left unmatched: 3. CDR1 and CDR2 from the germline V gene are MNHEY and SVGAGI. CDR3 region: CASSYGTGGGEQYF. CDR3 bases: TGTGCCAGCAGTTACGGGACAGGGGGCGGAGAGCAGTACTTC.

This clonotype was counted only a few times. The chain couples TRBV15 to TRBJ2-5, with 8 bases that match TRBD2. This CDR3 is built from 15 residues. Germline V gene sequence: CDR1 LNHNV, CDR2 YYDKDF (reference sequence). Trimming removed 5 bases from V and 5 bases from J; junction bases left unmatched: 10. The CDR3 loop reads CATSEPYGTRETQYF. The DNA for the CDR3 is TGTGCCACCAGCGAGCCCTACGGGACTAGGGAGACCCAGTACTTC.